This T cell receptor (beta chain) was sequenced in a study of beta chain features in type 1 diabetes. Every isolated RNA sample was fully reverse transcribed, so sequencing captured expressed TCRB transcripts. The table came from immunoSEQ multiplex PCR; TCRdb's copy has only in-frame clones and leaves some out. Found here are about 290,000 clones, 8% of them singletons; the top ten hold 1%. This clone was counted between two and nine times. This clonotype was obtained from a young woman in good health. Sequenced input: central memory CD4+ T cells from blood.

DNA for the CDR3: TGTGCCAGCACCGTGAGACCGGGACAGGGTATTAACGAGCAGTACTTC. It is translated as CASTVRPGQGINEQYF. The chain is built from TRBV11-2 and TRBJ2-7; 9 positions match TRBD1. V shed 7 bases and J 5 bases; nucleotides not matched to a gene: 15. This CDR3 is 16 amino acids long. Per the germline V gene, CDR1 is SGHAT and CDR2 is FQNNGV. The full variable domain, with the rest looked up from reference TRBV11-2 and TRBJ2-7, is EAGVAQSPRYKIIEKRQSVAFWCNPISGHATLYWYQQILGQGPKLLIQFQNNGVVDDSQLPKDRFSAERLKGVDSTLKIQPAKLEDSAVYLCASTVRPGQGINEQYFGPGTRLTVT.